This T cell receptor beta chain was obtained from a study of T cell responses to AZD1222 COVID-19 vaccine. General observations from the study: White British donors predominated, females outnumbered males, and clonal diversity was possibly underestimated. Repertoires were obtained solely post-peak T cell response.

In regard to this clone: The antigen is not known.

This CDR3 region has 17 residues. Germline V lookup: CDR1 SGHTA, CDR2 FQGTGA. The V end was cut by 0 bases, the J end by 5 bases, with 18 bases between. The repertoire was sequenced with immunoSEQ multiplex PCR; TCRdb's copy has only in-frame clones and lacks some. The sample contains about 120,000 clones, 88% of which appear only once. The genes are TRBV7-3 and TRBJ2-3, with a possible D match to TRBD2 (6 bases). The sequences come from peripheral blood, collected on day 0 of AZD1222 vaccination. The receptor was isolated from an adult in good health. This chain's CDR3 is CASSLTTKRVNRDTQYF. CDR3 DNA: TGTGCCAGCAGCTTAACGACTAAGCGGGTGAACCGAGATACGCAGTATTTT.